This TCR beta chain originates from a study of patients and donors after allogeneic stem cell transplantation. In TCRdb, the RT-PCR reads were re-called with MiXCR into one record per CDR3 protein. The table has about 160,000 distinct CDR3 sequences, approximately 40% seen once; the top ten hold 50%. V shed 5 bases and J shed 3 bases, with 10 bases lying between them. The CDR3 is 13 amino acids. In germline, CDR1 is MNHEY, CDR2 SVGAGI. The sample consisted of blood, either unsorted or a sorted T cell fraction (not recorded which). This TCR was sampled from a human donor who was either an allogeneic HSCT recipient or a stem cell or donor lymphocyte infusion donor (not recorded which). It is not recorded whose cells these are; they may come from a transplant donor. The rearrangement links TRBV6-5 to TRBJ1-1; D gene ambiguous. The CDR3 reads CASSEWVDTEAFF. The CDR3 DNA reads TGTGCCAGCAGTGAATGGGTAGACACTGAAGCTTTCTTT.